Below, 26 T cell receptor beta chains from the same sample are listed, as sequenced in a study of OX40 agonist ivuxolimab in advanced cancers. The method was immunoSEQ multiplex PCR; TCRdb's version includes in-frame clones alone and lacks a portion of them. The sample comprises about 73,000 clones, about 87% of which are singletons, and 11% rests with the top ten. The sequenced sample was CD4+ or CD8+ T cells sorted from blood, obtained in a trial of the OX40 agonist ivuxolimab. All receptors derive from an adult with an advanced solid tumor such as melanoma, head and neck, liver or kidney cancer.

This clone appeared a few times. The CDR3 loop reads CASSEEGETEAFF. DNA of the CDR3: TGCGCCAGCAGTGAGGAGGGGGAGACTGAAGCTTTCTTT. The chain links TRBV10-2 to TRBJ1-1, with D possibly TRBD1 on 6 matching bases. The CDR3 covers 13 residues. Deletions cut 2 bases from V and 5 bases from J, with 9 bases between. CDR1 is WSHSY, CDR2 SAAADI, per germline.

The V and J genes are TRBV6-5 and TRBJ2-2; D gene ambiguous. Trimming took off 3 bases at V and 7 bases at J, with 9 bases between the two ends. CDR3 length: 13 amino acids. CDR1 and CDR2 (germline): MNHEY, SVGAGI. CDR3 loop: CASSYGGLGELFF. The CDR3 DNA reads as TGTGCCAGCAGTTATGGTGGGCTCGGGGAGCTGTTTTTT.

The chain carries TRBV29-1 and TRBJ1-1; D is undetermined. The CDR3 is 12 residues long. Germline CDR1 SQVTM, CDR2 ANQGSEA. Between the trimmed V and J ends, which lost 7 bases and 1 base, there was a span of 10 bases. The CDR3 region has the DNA TGCAGCGGGACCGGCCAGAACACTGAAGCTTTCTTT. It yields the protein CSGTGQNTEAFF.

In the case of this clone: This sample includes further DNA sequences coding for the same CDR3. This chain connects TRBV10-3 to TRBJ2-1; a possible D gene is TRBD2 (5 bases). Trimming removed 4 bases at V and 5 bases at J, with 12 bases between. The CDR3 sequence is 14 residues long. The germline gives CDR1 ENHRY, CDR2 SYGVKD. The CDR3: CAISAPGLNNEQFF. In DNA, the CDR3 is TGTGCCATCAGTGCCCCAGGACTCAACAATGAGCAGTTCTTC.

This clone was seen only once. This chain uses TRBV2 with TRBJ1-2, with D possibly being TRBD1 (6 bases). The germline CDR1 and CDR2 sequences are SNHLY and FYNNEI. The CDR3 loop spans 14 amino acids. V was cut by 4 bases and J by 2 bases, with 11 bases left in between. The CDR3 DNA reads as TGTGCCAGCAGTGGGGACAATACCAACTATGGCTACACCTTC. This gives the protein CASSGDNTNYGYTF.

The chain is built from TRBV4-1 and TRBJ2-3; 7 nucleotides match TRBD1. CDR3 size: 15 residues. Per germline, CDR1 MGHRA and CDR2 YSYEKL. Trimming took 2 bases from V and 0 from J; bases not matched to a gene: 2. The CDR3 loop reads CASSQPDRSTDTQYF. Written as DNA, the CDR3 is TGCGCCAGCAGCCAACCGGACAGGAGCACAGATACGCAGTATTTT.

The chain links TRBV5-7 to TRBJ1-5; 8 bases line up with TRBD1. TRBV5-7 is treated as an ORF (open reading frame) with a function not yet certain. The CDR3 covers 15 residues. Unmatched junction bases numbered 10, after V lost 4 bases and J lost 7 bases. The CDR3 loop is CASSGGQGLHQPQHF. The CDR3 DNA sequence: TGTGCCAGCAGCGGCGGACAGGGCCTCCACCAGCCCCAGCATTTT.

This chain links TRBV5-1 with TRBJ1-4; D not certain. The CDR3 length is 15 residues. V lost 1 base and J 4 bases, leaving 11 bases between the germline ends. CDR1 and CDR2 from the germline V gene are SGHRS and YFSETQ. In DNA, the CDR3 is TGCGCCAGCAGCTTGTTCGGCGATTATAATGAAAAACTGTTTTTT. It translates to CASSLFGDYNEKLFF.

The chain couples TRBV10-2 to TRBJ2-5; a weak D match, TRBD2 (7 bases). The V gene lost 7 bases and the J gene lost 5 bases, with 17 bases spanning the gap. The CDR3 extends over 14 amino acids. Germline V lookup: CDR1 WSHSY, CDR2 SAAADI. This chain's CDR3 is CASTDLRGGETQYF. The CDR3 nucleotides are TGCGCCAGCACTGACCTCAGGGGAGGGGAGACCCAGTACTTC.

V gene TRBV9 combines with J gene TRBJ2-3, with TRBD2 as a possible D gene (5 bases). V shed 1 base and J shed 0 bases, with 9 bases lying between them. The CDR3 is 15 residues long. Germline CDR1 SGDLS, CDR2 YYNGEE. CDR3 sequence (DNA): TGTGCCAGCAGCGTACTAGCAATGAGCACAGATACGCAGTATTTT. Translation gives CASSVLAMSTDTQYF.

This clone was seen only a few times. The CDR3 here is CASSYGILYGYTF. CDR3 nucleotides: TGTGCCAGCAGTTACGGGATCCTCTATGGCTACACCTTC. The gene calls are TRBV6-5 and TRBJ1-2; D uncertain. The V end was cut by 2 bases, the J end by 4 bases, with 8 bases between. The length of the CDR3 is 13 residues. From germline, CDR1 is MNHEY and CDR2 SVGAGI.

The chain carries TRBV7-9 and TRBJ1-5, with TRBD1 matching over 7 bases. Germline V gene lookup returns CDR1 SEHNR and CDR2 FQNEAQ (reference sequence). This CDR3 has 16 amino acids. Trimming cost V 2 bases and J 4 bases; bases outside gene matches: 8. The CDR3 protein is CASSLQGQGGNQPQHF. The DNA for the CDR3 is TGTGCCAGCAGCTTACAGGGGCAGGGGGGGAATCAGCCCCAGCATTTT.

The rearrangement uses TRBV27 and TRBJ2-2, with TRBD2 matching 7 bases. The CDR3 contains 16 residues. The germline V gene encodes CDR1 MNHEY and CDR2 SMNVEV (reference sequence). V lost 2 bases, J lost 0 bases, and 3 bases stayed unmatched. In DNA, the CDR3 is TGTGCCAGCAGTTTACTACTAGCGACGAACACCGGGGAGCTGTTTTTT. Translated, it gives CASSLLLATNTGELFF.

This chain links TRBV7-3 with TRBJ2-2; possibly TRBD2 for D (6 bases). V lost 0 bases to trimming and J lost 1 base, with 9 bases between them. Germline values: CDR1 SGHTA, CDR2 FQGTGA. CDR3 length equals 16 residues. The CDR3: CASSLTRERNTGELFF. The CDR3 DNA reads TGTGCCAGCAGCTTAACGCGGGAAAGGAACACCGGGGAGCTGTTTTTT.

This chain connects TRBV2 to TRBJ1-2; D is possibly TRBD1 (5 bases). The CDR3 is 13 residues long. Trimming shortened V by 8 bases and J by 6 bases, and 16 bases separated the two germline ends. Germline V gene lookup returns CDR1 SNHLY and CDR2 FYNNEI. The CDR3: CASGGWEGNGYTF. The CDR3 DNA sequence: TGTGCCAGCGGCGGTTGGGAGGGGAATGGCTACACCTTC.

The CDR3: CASSPREGGRQAFF. DNA of the CDR3: TGTGCCAGCAGCCCCCGGGAGGGGGGTCGTCAAGCTTTCTTT. J is TRBJ1-1 and V is TRBV7-9; D perhaps matches TRBD1 (6 bases). Trimming took off 5 bases at V and 9 bases at J, with 19 bases between the two ends. The CDR3 spans 14 residues. The germline V gene has CDR1 SEHNR and CDR2 FQNEAQ (reference sequence).

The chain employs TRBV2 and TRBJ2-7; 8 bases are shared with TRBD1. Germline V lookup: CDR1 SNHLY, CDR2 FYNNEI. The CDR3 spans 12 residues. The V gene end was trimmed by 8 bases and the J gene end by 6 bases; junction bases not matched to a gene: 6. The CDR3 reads CASDGQGSEQYF. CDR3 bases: TGTGCCAGCGACGGACAGGGCTCCGAGCAGTACTTC.

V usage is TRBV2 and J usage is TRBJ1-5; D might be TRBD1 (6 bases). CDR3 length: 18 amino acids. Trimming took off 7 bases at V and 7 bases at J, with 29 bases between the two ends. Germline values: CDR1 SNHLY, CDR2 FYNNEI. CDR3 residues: CASNHGGRGLDVMQPQHF. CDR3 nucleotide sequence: TGTGCCAGCAATCACGGGGGCAGGGGCCTCGACGTAATGCAGCCCCAGCATTTT.

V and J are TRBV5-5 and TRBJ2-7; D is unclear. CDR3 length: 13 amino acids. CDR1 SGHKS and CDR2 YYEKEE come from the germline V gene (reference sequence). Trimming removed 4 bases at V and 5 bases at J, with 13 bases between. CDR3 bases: TGTGCCAGCAGCAAAGAATGGGTCGACGAGCAGTACTTC. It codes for CASSKEWVDEQYF.

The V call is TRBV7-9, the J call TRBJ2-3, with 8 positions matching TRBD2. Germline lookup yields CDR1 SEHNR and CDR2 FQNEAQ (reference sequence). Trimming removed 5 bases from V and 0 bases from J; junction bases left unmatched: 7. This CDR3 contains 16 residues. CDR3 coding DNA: TGTGCCAGCAGCCTTACTAGCGGAGGGAGCACAGATACGCAGTATTTT. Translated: CASSLTSGGSTDTQYF.

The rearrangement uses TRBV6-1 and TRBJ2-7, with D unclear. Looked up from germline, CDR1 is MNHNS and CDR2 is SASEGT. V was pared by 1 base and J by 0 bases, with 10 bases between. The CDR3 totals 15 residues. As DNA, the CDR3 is TGTGCCAGCAGTGAAGTGGAACAGAGCTCCTACGAGCAGTACTTC. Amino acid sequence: CASSEVEQSSYEQYF.

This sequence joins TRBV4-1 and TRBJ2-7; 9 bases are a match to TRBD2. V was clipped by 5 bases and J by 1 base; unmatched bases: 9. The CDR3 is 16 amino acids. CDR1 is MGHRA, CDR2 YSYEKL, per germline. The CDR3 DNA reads TGCGCCAGCAGCGACCCAGGGCGGGGGGGTTCCTACGAGCAGTACTTC. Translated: CASSDPGRGGSYEQYF.

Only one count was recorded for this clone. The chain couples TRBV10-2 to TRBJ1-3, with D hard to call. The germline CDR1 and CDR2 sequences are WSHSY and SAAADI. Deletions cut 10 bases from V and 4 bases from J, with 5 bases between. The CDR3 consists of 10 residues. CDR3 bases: TGCGCCACCATCGGAAACACCATATATTTT. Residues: CATIGNTIYF.

CDR3 coding DNA: TGCGCCAGCAAGGGATTTGGGGTTGAGAGTGAAAAACTGTTTTTT. Protein product: CASKGFGVESEKLFF. The genes are TRBV10-1 and TRBJ1-4; D unclear. CDR1 and CDR2 from the germline V gene are WNHNN and SYGVQD (reference sequence). The CDR3 spans 15 residues. V shed 7 bases and J shed 7 bases, with 19 bases lying between them.

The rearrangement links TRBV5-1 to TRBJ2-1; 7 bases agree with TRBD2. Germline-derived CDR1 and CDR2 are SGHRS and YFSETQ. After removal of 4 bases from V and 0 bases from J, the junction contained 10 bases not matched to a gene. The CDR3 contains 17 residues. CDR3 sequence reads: CASSTQTSLSSYNEQFF. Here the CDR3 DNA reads TGCGCCAGCAGCACCCAGACTAGCCTAAGCTCCTACAATGAGCAGTTCTTC.

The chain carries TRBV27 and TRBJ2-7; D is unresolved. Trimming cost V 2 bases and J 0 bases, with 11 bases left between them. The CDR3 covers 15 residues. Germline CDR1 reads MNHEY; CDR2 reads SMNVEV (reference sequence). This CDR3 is CASSLGVGSSYEQYF. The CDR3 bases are TGTGCCAGCAGTTTAGGGGTCGGAAGCTCCTACGAGCAGTACTTC.